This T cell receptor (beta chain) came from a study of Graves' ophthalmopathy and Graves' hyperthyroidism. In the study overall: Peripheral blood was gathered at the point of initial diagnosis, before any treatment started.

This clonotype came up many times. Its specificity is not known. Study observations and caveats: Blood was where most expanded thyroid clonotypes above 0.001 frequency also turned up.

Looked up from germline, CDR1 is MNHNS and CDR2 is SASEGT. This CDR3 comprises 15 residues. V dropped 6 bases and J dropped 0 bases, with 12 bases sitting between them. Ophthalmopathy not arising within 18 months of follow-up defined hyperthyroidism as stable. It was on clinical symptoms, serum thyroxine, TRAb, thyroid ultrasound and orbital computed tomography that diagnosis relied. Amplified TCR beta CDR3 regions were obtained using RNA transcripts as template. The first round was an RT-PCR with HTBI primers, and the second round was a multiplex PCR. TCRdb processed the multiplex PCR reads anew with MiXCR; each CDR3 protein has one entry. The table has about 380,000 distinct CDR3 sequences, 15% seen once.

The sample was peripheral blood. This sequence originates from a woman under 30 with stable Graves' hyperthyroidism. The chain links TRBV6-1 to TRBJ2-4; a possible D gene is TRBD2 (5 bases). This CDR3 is CASRVGVPAKNIQYF. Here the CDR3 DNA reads TGTGCCAGCAGGGTCGGGGTCCCAGCCAAAAACATTCAGTACTTC.